The 30 T cell receptor beta chains listed next were all sequenced from one sample in a study of cytomegalovirus exposure and HLA in healthy donors. This PCR relied on a set of 60 Vbeta primers and 13 Jbeta primers. The protocol was immunoSEQ multiplex PCR, while the TCRdb copy is restricted to in-frame clones and leaves out a portion. The sample contains more than 150,000 clones, 80% to 85% of which appear only once. The sequenced sample consisted of PBMCs. These receptors were obtained from a boy younger than 18 in good health and CMV-seronegative.

This clone was counted between two and nine times. V usage is TRBV15 and J usage is TRBJ1-1; D is ambiguous. Per germline, CDR1 LNHNV and CDR2 YYDKDF (reference sequence). V lost 0 bases and J 1 base, leaving 6 bases between the germline ends. The CDR3 is made up of 14 amino acids. The CDR3 DNA follows: TGTGCCACCAGCAGAGATCTTCGGAACACTGAAGCTTTCTTT. Translated, it gives CATSRDLRNTEAFF.

This chain uses TRBV30 with TRBJ1-2; 9 bases align to TRBD1. The trim removed 5 bases at V and 7 bases at J, leaving 8 bases unmatched. This CDR3 is 13 amino acids long. CDR1 and CDR2 from the germline V gene are GTSNPN and SVGIG (reference sequence). The DNA for the CDR3 is TGTGCCTGGGGGGGGGACAGGGAAAGTGGCTACACCTTC. This codes for CAWGGDRESGYTF.

The chain has TRBV5-6 and TRBJ1-1, with a possible D match to TRBD1 (6 bases). Trimming took 4 bases from V and 0 from J, leaving 22 bases between them. The CDR3 is made up of 18 amino acids. CDR1 is SGHDT, CDR2 YYEEEE, per germline. In nucleotides, the CDR3 is TGTGCCAGCAGCAGACCGGGACACCCGATAACCATGAACACTGAAGCTTTCTTT. It is translated as CASSRPGHPITMNTEAFF.

The chain links TRBV7-9 to TRBJ2-5; D may be TRBD2 (5 bases). The CDR3 is 15 amino acids. Germline loops: CDR1 SEHNR, CDR2 FQNEAQ (reference sequence). V lost 2 bases, J lost 2 bases, and 12 bases lay in between. The DNA of the CDR3 is TGTGCCAGCAGCTTACCCGGGATTGCGCAAGAGACCCAGTACTTC. This sequence encodes CASSLPGIAQETQYF.

The V call is TRBV9, the J call TRBJ2-1; TRBD2 agrees at 9 bases. CDR1 and CDR2 (germline): SGDLS, YYNGEE. The CDR3 is 15 residues long. V shed 5 bases, J shed 2 bases, and the junction held 5 bases outside the gene matches. The CDR3 nucleotides read TGTGCCAGCAGTCAAGGCGGGGGGGCCTACAATGAGCAGTTCTTC. Protein: CASSQGGGAYNEQFF.

With regard to this clone: Additional DNA sequences in this sample encode the identical CDR3. This sequence joins TRBV18 and TRBJ2-7, with 9 bases aligning to TRBD1. CDR3 size: 14 residues. Germline V gene sequence: CDR1 KGHSH, CDR2 LQKENI. V was pared by 3 bases and J by 2 bases, with 2 bases of the junction left unmatched. DNA of the CDR3: TGTGCCAGCTCACCGACAGGGGGAACCTACGAGCAGTACTTC. This gives the protein CASSPTGGTYEQYF.

This chain uses TRBV6-4 with TRBJ1-2; the D gene is possibly TRBD1 (6 bases). This CDR3 is built from 13 residues. V was cut by 6 bases and J by 5 bases, with 13 bases left in between. Germline V gene data show CDR1 as MRHNA and CDR2 as SNTAGT. In DNA, the CDR3 is TGTGCCAGCAGCCCAGGGGTGAGATATGGCTACACCTTC. Translation: CASSPGVRYGYTF.

This chain links TRBV6-5 with TRBJ2-5, with D uncertain. CDR1 and CDR2 from the germline V gene are MNHEY and SVGAGI. V was clipped by 2 bases and J by 5 bases, with 12 bases between them. The CDR3 is 14 residues long. This CDR3 is CASSYMASRETQYF. The CDR3 DNA sequence: TGTGCCAGCAGTTACATGGCTTCCAGGGAGACCCAGTACTTC.

This rearrangement joins TRBV25-1 to TRBJ2-5, with D unresolved. The V and J ends lost 10 bases and 5 bases respectively, with 11 bases between them. CDR3 length: 11 residues. Germline V CDR1 and CDR2: MGHDK, SYGVNS. Written as DNA, the CDR3 is TGTGCCACCCAGGCAAGGGAGACCCAGTACTTC. Translation: CATQARETQYF.

V usage is TRBV19 and J usage is TRBJ2-7; 7 bases are a match to TRBD1. This CDR3 spans 16 amino acids. V lost 7 bases and J lost 3; bases outside the gene matches: 15. CDR1 is LNHDA and CDR2 is SQIVND in the germline V gene (reference sequence). The DNA for the CDR3 is TGTGCCAGTACCCAAAGGGGGCAGGGTGGACTCTACGAGCAGTACTTC. Its protein is CASTQRGQGGLYEQYF.

The rearrangement links TRBV21-1 to TRBJ2-7; the table's D call, TRBD1, has no DNA check behind it. TRBV21-1 is described as a pseudogene. CDR3 length equals 14 residues. CDR3 region: CASSTNRERYEQYF. The CDR3 DNA reads as TGTGCCAGCAGCACCAACAGGGAACGCTACGAGCAGTACTTC.

The chain is built from TRBV6-1 and TRBJ2-1; the match to TRBD1 covers 8 bases. V gave up 4 bases and J gave up 9 bases; unmatched junction bases: 11. From germline, CDR1 is MNHNS and CDR2 SASEGT. The CDR3 is 15 residues long. CDR3 DNA: TGTGCCAGCAGTGTCGGTATTCAGGGGGCGGGTGAGCAGTTCTTC. The encoded protein is CASSVGIQGAGEQFF.

The chain uses TRBV27 and TRBJ2-5; 11 bases are shared with TRBD2. Germline assignment: CDR1 MNHEY and CDR2 SMNVEV (reference sequence). V dropped 3 bases and J dropped 1; count of bases not matched to a gene: 7. This CDR3 spans 17 amino acids. The CDR3 loop reads CASSFPRLAGSQETQYF. In nucleotides, the CDR3 is TGTGCCAGCAGTTTCCCCCGACTAGCGGGATCCCAAGAGACCCAGTACTTC.

The V call is TRBV19, the J call TRBJ1-2; 8 positions agree with TRBD1. The V and J ends lost 4 bases and 2 bases, in that order; junction bases with no gene match: 6. The CDR3 totals 15 residues. CDR1 and CDR2 from the germline V gene are LNHDA and SQIVND (reference sequence). The CDR3 here is CASSTTGTGNYGYTF. In DNA, the CDR3 is TGTGCCAGTAGTACGACCGGGACAGGCAACTATGGCTACACCTTC.

This chain links TRBV6-1 with TRBJ2-1, with a weak D call TRBD1 (6 bases). Trimming shortened V by 2 bases and J by 7 bases, and 12 bases separated the two germline ends. The CDR3 loop spans 14 amino acids. Germline V gene data show CDR1 as MNHNS and CDR2 as SASEGT. The CDR3 is CASSESIRGNEQFF. CDR3 nucleotides: TGTGCCAGCAGTGAATCGATCAGGGGAAATGAGCAGTTCTTC.

V and J are TRBV30 and TRBJ2-1; 14 nucleotides align to TRBD2. The CDR3 consists of 15 residues. The germline V gene has CDR1 GTSNPN and CDR2 SVGIG (reference sequence). J lost 9 bases, V lost 5 bases, and 9 bases had no gene match. This chain's CDR3 is CAWVTSGTSGGEQFF. As DNA, the CDR3 is TGTGCCTGGGTTACATCCGGGACTAGCGGGGGTGAGCAGTTCTTC.

The V call is TRBV6-5, the J call TRBJ2-1, with 10 positions matching TRBD2. Trimming took 2 bases from V and 3 from J; bases not matched to a gene: 4. This CDR3 region has 16 residues. Looked up from germline, CDR1 is MNHEY and CDR2 is SVGAGI. The CDR3: CASSYNVAGGYNEQFF. As DNA, the CDR3 is TGTGCCAGCAGTTACAATGTAGCGGGGGGCTACAATGAGCAGTTCTTC.

The chain employs TRBV27 and TRBJ1-1; no clear D gene. Per the germline V gene, CDR1 is MNHEY and CDR2 is SMNVEV (reference sequence). V gave up 5 bases and J gave up 4 bases, with 14 bases separating them. The CDR3 sequence is 14 residues long. The chain's CDR3 is CASSLSAGGTEAFF. The CDR3 DNA follows: TGTGCCAGCAGTCTTTCCGCGGGTGGCACTGAAGCTTTCTTT.

The V call is TRBV28, the J call TRBJ2-1; no firm D call. CDR3 length: 11 amino acids. V lost 6 bases and J 8 bases, leaving 8 bases between the germline ends. Germline-derived CDR1 and CDR2 are MDHEN and SYDVKM. The CDR3 DNA reads TGTGCCAGCAGCCTAGAACATGAGCAGTTCTTC. As protein: CASSLEHEQFF.

The chain recombines TRBV4-1 with TRBJ1-5; D perhaps matches TRBD1 (6 bases). The CDR3 has 15 residues. The V and J ends lost 4 bases and 1 base respectively, with 11 bases between them. CDR1 and CDR2 from the germline V gene are MGHRA and YSYEKL. The CDR3 is CASSPQRGSNQPQHF. Written as DNA, the CDR3 is TGCGCCAGCAGCCCACAGAGGGGGAGCAATCAGCCCCAGCATTTT.

V is TRBV6-5 and J is TRBJ1-6; 8 nucleotides agree with TRBD1. The V gene end was trimmed by 4 bases and the J gene end by 10 bases; junction bases not matched to a gene: 6. Germline-derived CDR1 and CDR2 are MNHEY and SVGAGI. The CDR3 runs to 14 residues. CDR3 loop: CASSSTGQGSPLHF. Written as DNA, the CDR3 is TGTGCCAGCAGTTCAACCGGACAGGGATCACCCCTCCACTTT.

The V gene is TRBV5-1, the J gene TRBJ2-3, with a weak D call TRBD2 (6 bases). Trimming took off 1 base at V and 6 bases at J, with 9 bases between the two ends. Per germline, CDR1 SGHRS and CDR2 YFSETQ. The CDR3 consists of 13 residues. In DNA, the CDR3 is TGCGCCAGCAGCTTGACTAGCAAGGATACGCAGTATTTT. Protein: CASSLTSKDTQYF. Supplemented by reference TRBV5-1 and TRBJ2-3, the full variable domain reads KAGVTQTPRYLIKTRGQQVTLSCSPISGHRSVSWYQQTPGQGLQFLFEYFSETQRNKGNFPGRFSGRQFSNSRSEMNVSTLELGDSALYLCASSLTSKDTQYFGPGTRLTVL.

This clone was counted only a few times. This chain uses TRBV15 with TRBJ1-5, with 10 bases identical to TRBD1. The V segment lost 5 bases and the J segment 1 base; nucleotides outside the gene matches: 8. The CDR3 is 17 residues long. Looked up from germline, CDR1 is LNHNV and CDR2 is YYDKDF (reference sequence). CDR3 nucleotide sequence: TGTGCCACCAGCGGTGACAGGGGGCGCTGGAGCAATCAGCCCCAGCATTTT. This sequence encodes CATSGDRGRWSNQPQHF.

The chain recombines TRBV11-3 with TRBJ2-6, with 8 bases aligning to TRBD1. CDR1 is SGHNT and CDR2 is YENEEA in the germline V gene. This CDR3 has 17 amino acids. Trimming took 1 base from V and 0 from J; bases not matched to a gene: 2. The CDR3 coding sequence is TGTGCCAGCAGCTTAGGGGACAGGAGCTCTGGGGCCAACGTCCTGACTTTC. It encodes CASSLGDRSSGANVLTF.

V usage is TRBV27 and J usage is TRBJ2-7, with 10 bases matching TRBD1. Trimming took 1 base from V and 3 from J; bases not matched to a gene: 6. This CDR3 is 16 amino acids long. CDR1 MNHEY and CDR2 SMNVEV come from the germline V gene (reference sequence). The CDR3 reads CASSLYFGTGDYEQYF. The CDR3 nucleotides read TGTGCCAGCAGTTTATACTTCGGGACAGGGGACTACGAGCAGTACTTC.

In the case of this clone: An end of the junction differs from the germline gene, which may be a read error. The chain is built from TRBV7-9 and TRBJ2-7; 9 bases are a match to TRBD2. The CDR3 consists of 16 residues. Per the germline V gene, CDR1 is SEHNR and CDR2 is FQNEAQ (reference sequence). DNA of the CDR3: TGTTCCAGCAGCTCTTATTCCGGGACTAGCTTCTACGAGCAGTACTTC. Protein product: CSSSSYSGTSFYEQYF.

The sample holds a few counts of this clone. This chain links TRBV19 with TRBJ1-1; 9 positions agree with TRBD1. In germline, CDR1 is LNHDA, CDR2 SQIVND (reference sequence). The V segment lost 4 bases and the J segment 4 bases; nucleotides outside the gene matches: 1. The CDR3 contains 13 residues. The CDR3 here is CASSKTGGTEAFF. The CDR3 bases are TGTGCCAGTAGTAAGACAGGGGGCACTGAAGCTTTCTTT. The full variable domain, in which reference TRBV19 and TRBJ1-1 provide the parts outside the CDR3, is DGGITQSPKYLFRKEGQNVTLSCEQNLNHDAMYWYRQDPGQGLRLIYYSQIVNDFQKGDIAEGYSVSREKKESFPLTVTSAQKNPTAFYLCASSKTGGTEAFFGQGTRLTVV.

The chain employs TRBV30 and TRBJ1-1; 8 bases are a match to TRBD1. Trimming at V came to 2 bases and at J to 0 bases, leaving 5 bases not matched to a gene. The germline V gene has CDR1 GTSNPN and CDR2 SVGIG (reference sequence). This CDR3 is 15 amino acids long. CDR3 DNA sequence: TGTGCCTGGAGTCCCTGGACAGGGCTGAACACTGAAGCTTTCTTT. It is translated as CAWSPWTGLNTEAFF.

This chain joins TRBV30 and TRBJ1-5; 7 bases agree with TRBD1. V shed 4 bases, J shed 5 bases, and the junction held 8 bases outside the gene matches. The CDR3 totals 14 residues. CDR1 GTSNPN and CDR2 SVGIG come from the germline V gene (reference sequence). The CDR3 region has the DNA TGTGCCTGGACCCCGGACAGGCGAGATCAGCCCCAGCATTTT. Its protein is CAWTPDRRDQPQHF.

The chain combines TRBV6-1 with TRBJ2-2; 10 bases align to TRBD2. Germline V gives CDR1 MNHNS, CDR2 SASEGT. CDR3 length equals 15 residues. Unmatched junction bases numbered 3, after V lost 4 bases and J lost 4 bases. This CDR3 is CASSGLAGSTGELFF. DNA of the CDR3: TGTGCCAGCAGTGGACTAGCGGGTAGCACCGGGGAGCTGTTTTTT.